The clone carrying this TCR beta chain was seen only a few times. The data were obtained in a study of long-term antiretroviral therapy in people with HIV. The CDR3 is 13 residues long. Germline CDR1 SGDLS, CDR2 YYNGEE. The V end lost 5 bases, the J end lost 9 bases, and 17 bases lay between the germline ends. The authors ran the immunoSEQ assay, v3.0, at survey level. Generated by immunoSEQ multiplex PCR, the TCRdb table keeps only in-frame clones and is missing some. The sample yields over 25,000 clones, roughly nine tenths seen once. This clonotype originated in a man aged 18 to 30 with HIV. This rearrangement joins TRBV9 to TRBJ1-2; D is perhaps TRBD1 (5 bases). Sequenced here: unsorted PBMCs, sampled 1.1 years after starting antiretroviral therapy. CDR3 nucleotide sequence: TGTGCCAGCAGATCAGGGAGTCAACGGAGCTACACCTTC. Translation gives CASRSGSQRSYTF.